This T cell receptor beta chain came from a study of OX40 agonist ivuxolimab in advanced cancers. Per germline, CDR1 DFQATT and CDR2 SNEGSKA (reference sequence). The CDR3 has 11 residues. V was shortened by 3 bases and J by 14 bases, with 11 bases between the two germline ends. Clones were sequenced by immunoSEQ multiplex PCR, and TCRdb holds only the in-frame ones, with some missing. The repertoire includes around 99,000 clones, 90% of them detected once, and 0.15% to 0.2% sits in the top ten. The chain couples TRBV20-1 to TRBJ1-6; D gene unclear. The clonotype originates from an adult with an advanced solid tumor such as melanoma, head and neck, liver or kidney cancer. This sample comprised CD4+ or CD8+ T cells sorted from blood, obtained in a trial of the OX40 agonist ivuxolimab. Here the CDR3 DNA reads TGCAGTGCTAGTGATATTCTGGCCCTCCACTTT. Its protein is CSASDILALHF.